One and the same sample provided the 25 T cell receptor beta chains below, sequenced in a study of T cells in tuberculosis. As for time point: new active TB diagnosis, blood taken before or within 7 days of starting treatment. Measured with immunoSEQ multiplex PCR; TCRdb has only the in-frame clones, and not every one. Found here are tens of thousands of clones, more than 85% of them singletons; the top ten hold approximately 2.4%. The sample here was PBMCs, taken at tuberculosis diagnosis. The receptor source for this set is an adult with tuberculosis.

V and J are TRBV15 and TRBJ1-5; the match to TRBD1 covers 9 bases. CDR1 is LNHNV and CDR2 is YYDKDF in the germline V gene (reference sequence). V trimming: 5 bases; J trimming: 2 bases; junction bases outside the gene matches: 1. This CDR3 has 14 amino acids. CDR3 region: CATSRTGGNQPQHF. The CDR3 DNA reads TGTGCCACCAGCCGGACAGGGGGCAATCAGCCCCAGCATTTT.

The chain uses TRBV6-5 and TRBJ2-1; TRBD1 matches at 8 bases. Trimming took 2 bases from V and 5 from J; bases not matched to a gene: 8. The CDR3 covers 16 residues. Germline lookup yields CDR1 MNHEY and CDR2 SVGAGI. The CDR3 sequence is CASSYRPGTGDNEQFF. The DNA for the CDR3 is TGTGCCAGCAGTTACCGTCCAGGGACAGGAGACAATGAGCAGTTCTTC.

The chain uses TRBV7-7 and TRBJ2-5, with D hard to call. The V gene's germline CDR1 is SSHAT and CDR2 FNYEAQ (reference sequence). Trimming stripped 6 bases from V and 7 bases from J, with 18 bases between. CDR3 size: 14 residues. The CDR3 loop reads CASSERVTSGTQYF. CDR3 DNA: TGTGCCAGCAGTGAACGGGTTACTTCGGGGACCCAGTACTTC.

The chain combines TRBV4-1 with TRBJ2-4, with TRBD1 matching 8 bases. The trim removed 2 bases at V and 6 bases at J, leaving 9 bases unmatched. This CDR3 spans 16 amino acids. CDR1 is MGHRA and CDR2 is YSYEKL in the germline V gene. CDR3 sequence reads: CASSQHNRGRGNIQYF. CDR3 nucleotide sequence: TGCGCCAGCAGCCAACACAACAGGGGGAGAGGAAACATTCAGTACTTC.

The chain joins TRBV10-2 to TRBJ1-1; D call uncertain. From germline, CDR1 is WSHSY and CDR2 SAAADI. The CDR3 loop spans 12 amino acids. V lost 6 bases, J lost 6 bases, and 11 bases lay in between. The chain's CDR3 is CASSLGQAEAFF. In DNA, the CDR3 is TGCGCCAGCAGCCTTGGGCAGGCTGAAGCTTTCTTT.

The chain is built from TRBV6-5 and TRBJ1-5; D call uncertain. The CDR3 has 14 residues. V gave up 2 bases and J gave up 4 bases, with 9 bases separating them. Germline V CDR1 and CDR2: MNHEY, SVGAGI. This CDR3 is CASSYHGGNQPQHF. In nucleotides, the CDR3 is TGTGCCAGCAGTTACCACGGCGGAAATCAGCCCCAGCATTTT.

The chain links TRBV7-3 to TRBJ2-2, with 12 nucleotides matching TRBD1. The CDR3 sequence is 16 residues long. V was pared by 2 bases and J by 7 bases, with 5 bases of the junction left unmatched. Germline V gene lookup returns CDR1 SGHTA and CDR2 FQGTGA. This CDR3 is CASSLDGTGGFGELFF. Here the CDR3 DNA reads TGTGCCAGCAGCTTAGATGGGACAGGGGGCTTCGGGGAGCTGTTTTTT.

The table lists this clone with a few counts. The rearrangement joins TRBV15 to TRBJ1-2; TRBD1 agrees at 7 bases. The CDR3 totals 18 residues. V lost 0 bases to trimming and J lost 4 bases; unmatched junction nucleotides: 14. The germline V gene encodes CDR1 LNHNV and CDR2 YYDKDF (reference sequence). The CDR3 sequence: CATSRDPPPRGLSYGYTF. For the CDR3, the DNA is TGTGCCACCAGCAGAGACCCCCCCCCGAGGGGGCTTTCCTATGGCTACACCTTC. Supplemented by reference TRBV15 and TRBJ1-2, the full variable domain reads DAMVIQNPRYQVTQFGKPVTLSCSQTLNHNVMYWYQQKSSQAPKLLFHYYDKDFNNEADTPDNFQSRRPNTSFCFLDIRSPGLGDTAMYLCATSRDPPPRGLSYGYTFGSGTRLTVV.

V usage is TRBV19 and J usage is TRBJ1-6; 7 bases agree with TRBD1. The CDR3 sequence is 15 residues long. V trimming: 7 bases; J trimming: 13 bases; junction bases outside the gene matches: 16. CDR1 is LNHDA and CDR2 is SQIVND in the germline V gene (reference sequence). CDR3 residues: CASTLGQATPAPLHF. CDR3 bases: TGTGCCAGTACCCTTGGACAGGCTACACCGGCCCCCCTCCACTTT.

This clone was detected only once. The V gene is TRBV19, the J gene TRBJ2-1; D is possibly TRBD2 (7 bases). V was shortened by 8 bases and J by 2 bases, with 10 bases between the two germline ends. The CDR3 is made up of 13 amino acids. Germline values: CDR1 LNHDA, CDR2 SQIVND (reference sequence). This CDR3 reads CASGGAAYNEQFF. In nucleotides, the CDR3 is TGTGCCAGTGGGGGGGCCGCCTACAATGAGCAGTTCTTC.

This clone was observed once. This chain connects TRBV2 to TRBJ2-1, with a tentative D call TRBD2 (6 bases). There are 16 residues in the CDR3. V gave up 2 bases and J gave up 3 bases, with 14 bases separating them. Germline CDR1 and CDR2: SNHLY and FYNNEI. The CDR3 DNA is TGTGCCAGCAGTGAAATAGGAGGGGAGGTCTACAATGAGCAGTTCTTC. This encodes CASSEIGGEVYNEQFF. Filled out from reference TRBV2 and TRBJ2-1, the complete variable domain reads EPEVTQTPSHQVTQMGQEVILRCVPISNHLYFYWYRQILGQKVEFLVSFYNNEISEKSEIFDDQFSVERPDGSNFTLKIRSTKLEDSAMYFCASSEIGGEVYNEQFFGPGTRLTVL.

This clone was seen only once. The chain couples TRBV4-2 to TRBJ2-1; 10 nucleotides align to TRBD2. The CDR3 consists of 16 residues. J gave up 7 bases and V 0 bases, and 6 bases lay outside the gene matches. Germline V gene sequence: CDR1 LGHNA, CDR2 YNFKEQ. This chain's CDR3 is CASSQDRGLASNEQFF. DNA for the CDR3: TGTGCCAGCAGCCAAGATAGGGGACTAGCGTCTAATGAGCAGTTCTTC.

V is TRBV5-6 and J is TRBJ2-1, with 9 bases aligning to TRBD1. Looked up from germline, CDR1 is SGHDT and CDR2 is YYEEEE. This CDR3 region has 16 residues. The V gene end was trimmed by 1 base and the J gene end by 2 bases; junction bases not matched to a gene: 4. In DNA, the CDR3 is TGTGCCAGCAGCTTGATAGGGACAGGGCCCTACAATGAGCAGTTCTTC. Its translation: CASSLIGTGPYNEQFF.

This chain connects TRBV7-8 to TRBJ1-3; 8 bases are a match to TRBD1. V shed 4 bases, J shed 3 bases, and the junction held 14 bases outside the gene matches. Germline V gene sequence: CDR1 SGHVS, CDR2 FQNEAQ. This CDR3 has 18 residues. The CDR3 sequence is CASSSRSLGQGIGNTIYF. In DNA form, the CDR3 reads TGTGCCAGCAGCTCGCGTTCTCTCGGACAGGGTATTGGAAACACCATATATTTT.

This chain uses TRBV4-2 with TRBJ2-1; no clear D. The ends were cut back, 0 bases at V and 0 bases at J, with 9 bases in the middle. The CDR3 is made up of 16 amino acids. Germline assignment: CDR1 LGHNA and CDR2 YNFKEQ. The CDR3 region has the DNA TGTGCCAGCAGCCAAGAAGTGGCGGCCTCCTACAATGAGCAGTTCTTC. It specifies CASSQEVAASYNEQFF.

The rearrangement joins TRBV4-2 to TRBJ1-4, with TRBD1 matching 7 bases. In germline, CDR1 is LGHNA, CDR2 YNFKEQ. The CDR3 is 15 amino acids. With V trimmed by 1 base and J by 6 bases, 5 bases remained unmatched. CDR3 bases: TGTGCCAGCAGCCAAGGTCCCACAGGGGATGAAAAACTGTTTTTT. This codes for CASSQGPTGDEKLFF.

This chain connects TRBV6-5 to TRBJ2-4; possible D gene TRBD2, 6 bases. V shed 4 bases and J shed 9 bases, with 16 bases lying between them. The CDR3 covers 14 residues. Germline V gene data show CDR1 as MNHEY and CDR2 as SVGAGI. CDR3: CASSSEGPWGIQYF. DNA for the CDR3: TGTGCCAGCAGTTCGGAGGGGCCATGGGGCATTCAGTACTTC.

The chain uses TRBV29-1 and TRBJ2-1; TRBD1 aligns across 8 bases. Germline V CDR1 and CDR2: SQVTM, ANQGSEA. The CDR3 extends over 15 amino acids. V shed 6 bases, J shed 6 bases, and the junction held 13 bases outside the gene matches. CDR3 bases: TGCAGCGTGCGTTCCGGGACAGGCTTACTCAATGAGCAGTTCTTC. It encodes CSVRSGTGLLNEQFF.

The chain couples TRBV4-1 to TRBJ2-3; 7 bases fit TRBD2. The germline V gene encodes CDR1 MGHRA and CDR2 YSYEKL. The V gene end was trimmed by 0 bases and the J gene end by 8 bases; junction bases not matched to a gene: 8. The CDR3 is 15 residues long. CDR3 in DNA: TGCGCCAGCAGCCAAGATAGTCTAGCGGACGGTACGCAGTATTTT. This sequence encodes CASSQDSLADGTQYF.

The chain couples TRBV7-6 to TRBJ1-5; the match to TRBD1 covers 9 bases. The junction had 2 bases not matched to a gene; V was cut back by 5 bases and J by 3 bases. Germline CDR1 is SGHVS and CDR2 is FNYEAQ. This CDR3 comprises 14 residues. CDR3: CASSRDRDNQPQHF. In nucleotides, the CDR3 is TGTGCCAGCAGCCGGGACAGGGACAATCAGCCCCAGCATTTT.

This clone was observed a few times. At the DNA level, this CDR3 is encoded by other sequences in the same sample as well. This chain connects TRBV4-3 to TRBJ2-7, with D perhaps matching TRBD2 (6 bases). The ends were cut back, 1 base at V and 0 bases at J, with 10 bases in the middle. CDR3 length: 15 amino acids. Germline CDR1 is LGHNA and CDR2 is YSLEER. CDR3 residues: CASSQVADLSYEQYF. CDR3 DNA: TGCGCCAGCAGCCAAGTAGCGGATCTCTCCTACGAGCAGTACTTC.

This chain joins TRBV4-2 and TRBJ1-1, with D possibly matching TRBD1 (5 bases). V dropped 0 bases and J dropped 4 bases, with 12 bases sitting between them. The CDR3 runs to 15 residues. Germline CDR1 and CDR2: LGHNA and YNFKEQ. CDR3 residues: CASSQEGGGITEAFF. The DNA for the CDR3 is TGTGCCAGCAGCCAAGAGGGGGGGGGAATCACTGAAGCTTTCTTT.

The chain links TRBV21-1 to TRBJ1-5; TRBD1, the table's D call, lacks a check against the DNA. TRBV21-1 is labeled a pseudogene. The CDR3 is 15 residues long. CDR3 sequence: CASRNPTGAPEPQHF. For the CDR3, the DNA is TGTGCCAGCAGGAACCCGACAGGGGCTCCCGAGCCCCAGCATTTT.

The J gene is TRBJ1-2, the V gene TRBV27; unclear D gene. Trimming pared 3 bases from V and 5 bases from J, leaving 10 bases between. CDR1 and CDR2 (germline): MNHEY, SMNVEV (reference sequence). The CDR3 has 13 residues. The CDR3 reads CASSLSSGYGYTF. For the CDR3, the DNA is TGTGCCAGCAGTTTGTCTTCGGGGTATGGCTACACCTTC.

The chain employs TRBV15 and TRBJ1-4; 7 nucleotides match TRBD1. Trimming cost V 7 bases and J 6 bases; bases outside gene matches: 5. This CDR3 has 13 residues. Germline V gives CDR1 LNHNV, CDR2 YYDKDF (reference sequence). CDR3 DNA sequence: TGTGCCACCACCCCTGGGACAGATGAAAAACTGTTTTTT. This encodes CATTPGTDEKLFF.